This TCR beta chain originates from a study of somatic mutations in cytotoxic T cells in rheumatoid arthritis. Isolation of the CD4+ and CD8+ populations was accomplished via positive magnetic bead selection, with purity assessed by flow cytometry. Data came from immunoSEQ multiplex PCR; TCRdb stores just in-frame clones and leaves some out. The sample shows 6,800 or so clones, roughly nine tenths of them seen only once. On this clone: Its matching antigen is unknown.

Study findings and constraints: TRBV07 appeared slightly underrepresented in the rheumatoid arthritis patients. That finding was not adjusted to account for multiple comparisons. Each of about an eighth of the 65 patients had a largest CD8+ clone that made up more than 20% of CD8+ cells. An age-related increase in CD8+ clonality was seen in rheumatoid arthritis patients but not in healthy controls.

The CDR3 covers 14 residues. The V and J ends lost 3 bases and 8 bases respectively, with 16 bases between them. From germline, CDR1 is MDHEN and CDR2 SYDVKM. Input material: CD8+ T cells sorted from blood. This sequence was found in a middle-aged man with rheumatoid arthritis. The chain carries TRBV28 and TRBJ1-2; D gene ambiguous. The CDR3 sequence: CASSFTVEGGGYTF. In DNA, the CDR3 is TGTGCCAGCAGTTTTACGGTGGAAGGCGGCGGCTACACCTTC.